This is a list of T cell receptor beta chains from one sample in a study of T cell repertoires in ileal Crohn's disease. Clones were read by immunoSEQ multiplex PCR, and TCRdb kept only the in-frame ones, dropping some. The sample records 15,000 or so clones, roughly 91% being singletons. What was sequenced was ileal tissue. Source of these receptors: an adult with Crohn's disease. CDR3s include the opening cysteine and the closing phenylalanine or tryptophan. D genes are given only for firm matches. Clone size, where shown, is once, few, many, or a class for clones that have expanded.

j_call v_call clone_size d_call cdr3_nt cdr3_aa
TRBJ1-2 TRBV6-5 NA NA TGTGCCAGCAGGGCCGAGGGAAACTATGGCTACACCTTC CASRAEGNYGYTF
TRBJ1-1 TRBV7-2 NA NA TGTGCCAGCAGCACCAGAGGAGGCACTGAAGCTTTCTTT CASSTRGGTEAFF
TRBJ2-3 TRBV19 once NA TGTGCCAGTAGTATCCCTCACAGGGCAGATACGCAGTATTTT CASSIPHRADTQYF
TRBJ1-5 TRBV12-5 NA NA TGTGCTAGTGGTCTGAGCGTGACAGGCACCTATAGCAATCAGCCCCAGCATTTT CASGLSVTGTYSNQPQHF
TRBJ1-1 TRBV6-5 NA NA TGTGCCAGCAGTTCTACGGGAAGCGCCACTGAAGCTTTCTTT CASSSTGSATEAFF
TRBJ2-1 TRBV5-1 once NA TGCGCCAGCAGCCGTCGAGGGGGGGATACCTACAATGAGCAGTTCTTC CASSRRGGDTYNEQFF
TRBJ1-1 TRBV6-4 NA NA TGTGCCAGCAGTGTTAACACGAACACTGAAGCTTTCTTT CASSVNTNTEAFF
TRBJ2-7 TRBV7-2 NA TRBD1 TGTGCCAGCAGCCTCGAGACAGGGGAAGGCTACGAGCAGTACTTC CASSLETGEGYEQYF
TRBJ2-7 TRBV30 NA NA TGTGCCTGGAGTAAACGGGGTTACGAGCAGTACTTC CAWSKRGYEQYF
TRBJ2-7 TRBV10-2 NA NA TGCGCCAGCAGCGAGGGGAGAGGGCCCTACGAGCAGTACTTC CASSEGRGPYEQYF
TRBJ1-2 TRBV7-9 few NA TGTGCCAGCAGACGAGACGGAGCTAACTATGGCTACACCTTC CASRRDGANYGYTF
TRBJ1-4 TRBV6-6 NA NA TGTGCCAGCAGTCCCCTAACAACTAATGAAAAACTGTTTTTT CASSPLTTNEKLFF
TRBJ2-5 TRBV29-1 NA NA TGCAGCGTTGACGGGAGTGGGGTGGCAGAGACCCAGTACTTC CSVDGSGVAETQYF
TRBJ2-1 TRBV19 NA TRBD2 TGTGCCAGTAGTATATCACTAGCGGGGGGGCATGAGCAGTTCTTC CASSISLAGGHEQFF
TRBJ1-2 TRBV11-1 NA TRBD1 TGTGCCAGCAGCCGCACGACAGGGAATGGCTACACCTTC CASSRTTGNGYTF
TRBJ1-2 TRBV18 NA NA TGTGCCAGCTCGGGGGGGGCCTATGGCTACACCTTC CASSGGAYGYTF
TRBJ2-7 TRBV20-1 few NA TGCAGTGCCAGCCAGGCCGAGCAGTACTTC CSASQAEQYF
TRBJ2-7 TRBV4-2 NA TRBD2 TGTGCCAGCAGCCAAGATCCGCTAGCGGACTACGAGCAGTACTTC CASSQDPLADYEQYF
TRBJ2-3 TRBV5-8 NA TRBD1 TGTGCCAGCAGTCGGACAGGGGGCGTTGTAAATACGCAGTATTTT CASSRTGGVVNTQYF
TRBJ2-7 TRBV25-1 NA TRBD2 TGTGCCAGGATGAGACTAGCGGGGGTCTGGGGCTCCTACGAGCAGTACTTC CARMRLAGVWGSYEQYF
TRBJ1-2 TRBV5-6 NA TRBD1 TGTGCCAGCAGCTTGGCCCGGGACAGCGGCTACACCTTC CASSLARDSGYTF
TRBJ2-7 TRBV7-9 NA NA TGTGCCAGCACTCCAGGGACTGGGGAGCAGTACTTC CASTPGTGEQYF
TRBJ2-6 TRBV19 NA NA TGTGCCAGTAGTATGGGGGGCTCTGGGGCCAACGTCCTGACTTTC CASSMGGSGANVLTF
TRBJ2-5 TRBV19 NA TRBD1 TGTGCCAGTAGTGACAGGGGACTGTTAGAGACCCAGTACTTC CASSDRGLLETQYF
TRBJ1-1 TRBV7-9 NA NA TGTGCCAGCAGCTTATCCGGGTGGGGCCTAGTTATGAACACTGAAGCTTTCTTT CASSLSGWGLVMNTEAFF
TRBJ1-2 TRBV27 NA NA TGTGCCAGCAGTCCAGGGTTTGGAGCTAACTATGGCTACACCTTC CASSPGFGANYGYTF
TRBJ1-6 TRBV7-2 NA TRBD1 TGTGCCAGCAGCTTAGAGGGGGCCGCGAATTCACCCCCCCACTTT CASSLEGAANSPPHF
TRBJ2-2 TRBV4-3 NA NA TGCGCCAGCAGCCAATTGCTGGTGAGCCCCTCAAACACCGGGGAGCTGTTTTTT CASSQLLVSPSNTGELFF
TRBJ2-3 TRBV5-5 NA TRBD1 TGTGCCAGCAGCTTGACTACAGGGGGTCGCACAGATACGCAGTATTTT CASSLTTGGRTDTQYF
TRBJ2-6 TRBV19 NA NA TGTGCCAGTAGTCATTTACACTCTGGGGCCAACGTCCTGACTTTC CASSHLHSGANVLTF
TRBJ1-1 TRBV7-9 NA TRBD1 TGTGCCAGCAGCCGTGACAGGGGGGCTGAAGCTTTCTTT CASSRDRGAEAFF
TRBJ1-2 TRBV5-8 NA NA TGTGCCAGCAGCTTGGCCGGACAACCCTATGGCTACACCTTC CASSLAGQPYGYTF
TRBJ1-3 TRBV27 NA TRBD1 TGTGCCAGCAGAGACGGACAGGCATGGAACACCATATATTTT CASRDGQAWNTIYF
TRBJ2-2 TRBV6-6 NA TRBD1 TGTGCCAGCACGGGACAGGGTATCACCGGGGAGCTGTTTTTT CASTGQGITGELFF
TRBJ1-1 TRBV6-5 NA TRBD1 TGTGCCAGCAGTTACTCGTCCTGGACAGGCGAAGCTTTCTTT CASSYSSWTGEAFF
TRBJ1-1 TRBV7-9 NA TRBD1 TGTGCCGAAACCCGGGACAGGGGAGAGATGAACACTGAAGCTTTCTTT CAETRDRGEMNTEAFF
TRBJ2-3 TRBV11-2 NA NA TGTGCCAGCAGCTTACGGGGAGGGCAGGGGATCACAGATACGCAGTATTTT CASSLRGGQGITDTQYF
TRBJ1-2 TRBV14 NA NA TGTGCCAGCAGTCCTACACAGGGCGGTAAGGGCTACACCTTC CASSPTQGGKGYTF
TRBJ2-5 TRBV2 NA NA TGTGCCAGCAGCGCGGACACGTTCGACGGGCAAGAGACCCAGTACTTC CASSADTFDGQETQYF
TRBJ1-4 TRBV7-9 NA TRBD1 TGTGCCAGCAGCTTTTTGGGACAGGCTTTTAATGAAAAACTGTTTTTT CASSFLGQAFNEKLFF